This is a list of T cell receptor beta chains from one sample in a study of T cell responses to AZD1222 COVID-19 vaccine. Clones were read by immunoSEQ multiplex PCR, and TCRdb kept only the in-frame ones, dropping some. The table has 90,000 to 150,000 clones, roughly 87% seen once. The source was peripheral blood, collected on day 0 of AZD1222 vaccination. All receptors come from an adult in good health. Each CDR3 is given with its conserved first and last residue. D genes are given only for firm matches. Clone size is given for some rows only: seen once, a few or many times, or a class if the clone is expanded.

CDR3 length: 15
J gene: TRBJ1-4
D gene: NA
V gene: TRBV13
clone size: NA
CDR3 DNA: TGTGCCAGCAGCCCGGCAGGGCGGACTAATGAAAAACTGTTTTTT
CDR3 protein: CASSPAGRTNEKLFF

CDR3 length: 15
J gene: TRBJ2-6
D gene: TRBD1
V gene: TRBV25-1
clone size: NA
CDR3 DNA: TGTGCCACCCTAGGGGGCCGCTCTGGGGCCAACGTCCTGACTTTC
CDR3 protein: CATLGGRSGANVLTF

CDR3 length: 14
J gene: TRBJ2-1
D gene: NA
V gene: TRBV7-2
clone size: NA
CDR3 DNA: TGTGCCAGCAGCTTAGGAGGGGGGTCAGGTGAGCAGTTCTTC
CDR3 protein: CASSLGGGSGEQFF

CDR3 length: 16
J gene: TRBJ1-4
D gene: NA
V gene: TRBV30
clone size: NA
CDR3 DNA: TGTGCCTGGAGTGTTGGGGTGAGGGCTACAAATGAAAAACTGTTTTTT
CDR3 protein: CAWSVGVRATNEKLFF

CDR3 length: 14
J gene: TRBJ2-7
D gene: NA
V gene: TRBV4-2
clone size: few
CDR3 DNA: TGTGCCAGCAGCCAAGAGGGGCTTTCCTACGAGCAGTACTTC
CDR3 protein: CASSQEGLSYEQYF

CDR3 length: 11
J gene: TRBJ2-7
D gene: TRBD1
V gene: TRBV28
clone size: NA
CDR3 DNA: TGTGCCAGCCGACAGGGCTACGAGCAGTACTTC
CDR3 protein: CASRQGYEQYF

CDR3 length: 15
J gene: TRBJ1-2
D gene: TRBD1
V gene: TRBV6-5
clone size: NA
CDR3 DNA: TGTGCCAGCGCTACAGGGGACTGGGGTAGCTATGGCTACACCTTC
CDR3 protein: CASATGDWGSYGYTF

CDR3 length: 15
J gene: TRBJ1-1
D gene: NA
V gene: TRBV7-9
clone size: NA
CDR3 DNA: TGTGCCAGCAGCCCACACAAGACAGGGAACACTGAAGCTTTCTTT
CDR3 protein: CASSPHKTGNTEAFF

CDR3 length: 15
J gene: TRBJ2-7
D gene: TRBD2
V gene: TRBV4-2
clone size: NA
CDR3 DNA: TGTGCCAGCAGCGGCGGACTAGCGGGAGGGTACGAGCAGTACTTC
CDR3 protein: CASSGGLAGGYEQYF

CDR3 length: 10
J gene: TRBJ2-7
D gene: NA
V gene: TRBV12-5
clone size: NA
CDR3 DNA: TGTGCTAGTGGTTTGAGGGAGCAGTACTTC
CDR3 protein: CASGLREQYF

CDR3 length: 13
J gene: TRBJ1-5
D gene: NA
V gene: TRBV19
clone size: NA
CDR3 DNA: TGTGCCAGTAGGGGGGACGGGGATCAGCCCCAGCATTTT
CDR3 protein: CASRGDGDQPQHF

CDR3 length: 16
J gene: TRBJ1-5
D gene: TRBD1
V gene: TRBV19
clone size: NA
CDR3 DNA: TGTGCCAGTAGGCCGGGACAGAGTTATAGCAATCAGCCCCAGCATTTT
CDR3 protein: CASRPGQSYSNQPQHF

CDR3 length: 17
J gene: TRBJ2-7
D gene: NA
V gene: TRBV27
clone size: NA
CDR3 DNA: TGTGCCAGCAGTTTTCTTCCAGCTAAGCCTCCATCCTACGAGCAGTACTTC
CDR3 protein: CASSFLPAKPPSYEQYF

CDR3 length: 11
J gene: TRBJ1-6
D gene: NA
V gene: TRBV30
clone size: NA
CDR3 DNA: TGTGCCTGGGGGGCCTCGTCACCCCTCCACTTT
CDR3 protein: CAWGASSPLHF

CDR3 length: 16
J gene: TRBJ1-4
D gene: TRBD1
V gene: TRBV4-2
clone size: NA
CDR3 DNA: TGTGCCAGCAGCCAAGATAGGGACAGGAGTTATGAAAAACTGTTTTTT
CDR3 protein: CASSQDRDRSYEKLFF

CDR3 length: 13
J gene: TRBJ2-7
D gene: TRBD1
V gene: TRBV18
clone size: NA
CDR3 DNA: TGTGCCAGCTCATCGACAGGGCAAGACGAGCAGTACTTC
CDR3 protein: CASSSTGQDEQYF

CDR3 length: 14
J gene: TRBJ2-2
D gene: TRBD1
V gene: TRBV19
clone size: few
CDR3 DNA: TGTGCCAGCCGGACAGGGGGCCAAACCGGGGAGCTGTTTTTT
CDR3 protein: CASRTGGQTGELFF

CDR3 length: 14
J gene: TRBJ2-5
D gene: NA
V gene: TRBV10-3
clone size: NA
CDR3 DNA: TGTGCCATCAGTGAGGACAGGATTAAGGAGACCCAGTACTTC
CDR3 protein: CAISEDRIKETQYF

CDR3 length: 16
J gene: TRBJ1-2
D gene: NA
V gene: TRBV27
clone size: few
CDR3 DNA: TGTGCCAGCAGTTTAGGGAGTACAGGATTACCCTATGGCTACACCTTC
CDR3 protein: CASSLGSTGLPYGYTF

CDR3 length: 14
J gene: TRBJ2-4
D gene: TRBD2
V gene: TRBV6-5
clone size: NA
CDR3 DNA: TGTGCCAGCAAGAAGCGGGGAGTTAGGGACATTCAGTACTTC
CDR3 protein: CASKKRGVRDIQYF

CDR3 length: 15
J gene: TRBJ2-1
D gene: NA
V gene: TRBV19
clone size: NA
CDR3 DNA: TGTGCCAGTACCGTTCGGGCAGAAACTTACAATGAGCAGTTCTTC
CDR3 protein: CASTVRAETYNEQFF

CDR3 length: 17
J gene: TRBJ2-1
D gene: NA
V gene: TRBV6-2/TRBV6-3
clone size: NA
CDR3 DNA: TGTGCCAGCAGTTATCTCATCTCCGCGACTGGGGGCAATGAGCAGTTCTTC
CDR3 protein: CASSYLISATGGNEQFF

CDR3 length: 13
J gene: TRBJ2-1
D gene: NA
V gene: TRBV5-1
clone size: NA
CDR3 DNA: TGCGCCAGCAGCTTGAATCCCGGCCAGGAGCAGTTCTTC
CDR3 protein: CASSLNPGQEQFF

CDR3 length: 15
J gene: TRBJ1-4
D gene: NA
V gene: TRBV15
clone size: NA
CDR3 DNA: TGTGCCACCAGCAGAGGATCAGGGGCTAATGAAAAACTGTTTTTT
CDR3 protein: CATSRGSGANEKLFF

CDR3 length: 15
J gene: TRBJ2-1
D gene: TRBD2
V gene: TRBV11-2
clone size: once
CDR3 DNA: TGTGCCAGCAGCCCCTGGACTAGCGGGCCGAATGAGCAGTTCTTC
CDR3 protein: CASSPWTSGPNEQFF

CDR3 length: 12
J gene: TRBJ2-1
D gene: NA
V gene: TRBV5-1
clone size: NA
CDR3 DNA: TGCGCCAGCACGGCGGATCACAATGAGCAGTTCTTC
CDR3 protein: CASTADHNEQFF

CDR3 length: 16
J gene: TRBJ1-3
D gene: TRBD1
V gene: TRBV5-1
clone size: few
CDR3 DNA: TGCGCCAGCAGCTTGGATCAGGGGGCAGGTGGAAACACCATATATTTT
CDR3 protein: CASSLDQGAGGNTIYF

CDR3 length: 13
J gene: TRBJ1-6
D gene: NA
V gene: TRBV2
clone size: few
CDR3 DNA: TGTGCCAGCAGGACAGGAATTAATTCACCCCTCCACTTT
CDR3 protein: CASRTGINSPLHF

CDR3 length: 16
J gene: TRBJ2-1
D gene: NA
V gene: TRBV6-5
clone size: once
CDR3 DNA: TGTGCCAGCAGTTACTCCCTGGGGTACAGATACAATGAGCAGTTCTTC
CDR3 protein: CASSYSLGYRYNEQFF

CDR3 length: 11
J gene: TRBJ2-7
D gene: NA
V gene: TRBV7-9
clone size: once
CDR3 DNA: TGTGCCAGCAGCTCCTTAGCAGAGCAGTACTTC
CDR3 protein: CASSSLAEQYF

CDR3 length: 15
J gene: TRBJ2-6
D gene: NA
V gene: TRBV19
clone size: NA
CDR3 DNA: TGTGCCAGTAGTAGTGGGTGGACTGGGGCCAACGTCCTGACTTTC
CDR3 protein: CASSSGWTGANVLTF

CDR3 length: 15
J gene: TRBJ2-1
D gene: NA
V gene: TRBV28
clone size: once
CDR3 DNA: TGTGCCAGCAGTTCACCCGCAAAGAGGGGGGATGAGCAGTTCTTC
CDR3 protein: CASSSPAKRGDEQFF

CDR3 length: 15
J gene: TRBJ1-4
D gene: TRBD1
V gene: TRBV9
clone size: NA
CDR3 DNA: TGTGCCAGCAGCGGTAGAGGACAGGGAGGGGAAAAACTGTTTTTT
CDR3 protein: CASSGRGQGGEKLFF

CDR3 length: 11
J gene: TRBJ2-7
D gene: NA
V gene: TRBV6-1
clone size: NA
CDR3 DNA: TGTGCCAGCAGTGATTCAGGCGAGCAGTACTTC
CDR3 protein: CASSDSGEQYF

CDR3 length: 15
J gene: TRBJ1-2
D gene: NA
V gene: TRBV28
clone size: NA
CDR3 DNA: TGTGCCAGCAGTTTATGGAGCAGGGCTGGGGATGGCTACACCTTC
CDR3 protein: CASSLWSRAGDGYTF

CDR3 length: 14
J gene: TRBJ2-7
D gene: NA
V gene: TRBV19
clone size: once
CDR3 DNA: TGTGCCAGTAGTATAGGTGGGGGGATATACGAGCAGTACTTC
CDR3 protein: CASSIGGGIYEQYF

CDR3 length: 15
J gene: TRBJ1-5
D gene: TRBD1
V gene: TRBV28
clone size: NA
CDR3 DNA: TGTGCCAGCAGTCCGGGACAGCGAGGATATCAGCCCCAGCATTTT
CDR3 protein: CASSPGQRGYQPQHF

CDR3 length: 14
J gene: TRBJ1-5
D gene: NA
V gene: TRBV30
clone size: NA
CDR3 DNA: TGTGCCTGGAGTGTAGTTTCCGGGTCTCAGCCCCAGCATTTT
CDR3 protein: CAWSVVSGSQPQHF

CDR3 length: 15
J gene: TRBJ2-5
D gene: NA
V gene: TRBV18
clone size: NA
CDR3 DNA: TGTGCCAGCTCCCAAAGGAGGGCCGATGTGGAGACCCAGTACTTC
CDR3 protein: CASSQRRADVETQYF

CDR3 length: 15
J gene: TRBJ2-3
D gene: NA
V gene: TRBV27
clone size: NA
CDR3 DNA: TGTGCCAGCAGTGGGAGGACGCCTACACAAGATACGCAGTATTTT
CDR3 protein: CASSGRTPTQDTQYF

CDR3 length: 13
J gene: TRBJ1-2
D gene: TRBD1
V gene: TRBV28
clone size: NA
CDR3 DNA: TGTGCCAGCAGTTTAGACAGGGTCAATGGCTACACCTTC
CDR3 protein: CASSLDRVNGYTF

CDR3 length: 11
J gene: TRBJ2-2
D gene: NA
V gene: TRBV12-3/TRBV12-4
clone size: NA
CDR3 DNA: TGTGCCAGCACCCGTACCGGGGAGCTGTTTTTT
CDR3 protein: CASTRTGELFF

CDR3 length: 15
J gene: TRBJ2-1
D gene: TRBD2
V gene: TRBV18
clone size: NA
CDR3 DNA: TGTGCCAGCTCACCGGGACTAGCGGGAGGCAATGAGCAGTTCTTC
CDR3 protein: CASSPGLAGGNEQFF

CDR3 length: 14
J gene: TRBJ2-5
D gene: TRBD2
V gene: TRBV6-5
clone size: NA
CDR3 DNA: TGTGCCAGCAGTCTAGCGGGAGTGCAGGAGACCCAGTACTTC
CDR3 protein: CASSLAGVQETQYF

CDR3 length: 15
J gene: TRBJ2-7
D gene: NA
V gene: TRBV6-5
clone size: NA
CDR3 DNA: TGTGCCAGCAGTCTCCGGGCCACTGGCCACCTCGAGCAGTACTTC
CDR3 protein: CASSLRATGHLEQYF

CDR3 length: 11
J gene: TRBJ2-7
D gene: NA
V gene: TRBV20-1
clone size: NA
CDR3 DNA: TGCAGTGCTAGACGGGGAGCAGAGCAGTACTTC
CDR3 protein: CSARRGAEQYF

CDR3 length: 19
J gene: TRBJ1-4
D gene: NA
V gene: TRBV3-1/TRBV3-2
clone size: NA
CDR3 DNA: TGTGCCAGCAGCCAAGAAAGATCGGGGAGGTGGAGTAGAGGGGAAAAACTGTTTTTT
CDR3 protein: CASSQERSGRWSRGEKLFF

CDR3 length: 14
J gene: TRBJ1-4
D gene: NA
V gene: TRBV19
clone size: few
CDR3 DNA: TGTGCCAGTAGTATTCGTCTGAGTAATGAAAAACTGTTTTTT
CDR3 protein: CASSIRLSNEKLFF